This entry is about one T cell receptor beta chain. This clone's antigen is unknown. It may be a read error: a sequence one base away is much more abundant. This specimen belongs to a study of blood T cells in healthy people across ages (dated by TCRdb to the mid-2010s). Study-level background: In model experiments, roughly one uniquely barcoded TCR beta cDNA molecule per two T cells was captured by template switching. The donors were divided into four age groups: young (average roughly 17 years), middle-aged (over 35), aged (approximately 62) and long-lived (more than 75). To avoid experimental bias, donors of different ages were randomly spread across the sequencing lanes. Two additional independent replicas of 1 million unique cDNA reads from the same blood draw were analyzed for two donors (one aged 18 to 30 and one aged 80 or older). Using deep sequencing normalized with unique cDNA molecular identifiers, the study measured how TCR beta repertoire diversity changes with age.

Receptor libraries were prepared by 5' RACE. Data came from an Illumina HiSeq 2500. A second PCR of about 7 to 12 cycles was run with a J-beta primer mix and a sample-barcoded 5' primer. A unique molecular identifier was introduced onto each TCR beta cDNA molecule by a template-switch 5' adaptor carrying 12 random nucleotides. At least 3 million CDR3-containing paired-end reads were obtained from each sample. All of the RNA was converted into first-strand cDNA using the Mint cDNA synthesis kit, with a TRBC-specific oligonucleotide serving as the primer. Following uracil-DNA glycosylase treatment, a first 18-cycle PCR with universal primers M1SS and BC2_uni_R was performed on all cDNA. Under the source paper's analysis protocol: For normalization, 1 million high-quality reads, each with a distinct molecular identifier, were randomly selected from each sample. Instead of being binned into consensus sequences, reads with shared molecular identifiers were discarded. MiTCR, with a Q25 quality threshold and the strictest error-elimination algorithm, was used for CDR3 identification, clonotype clustering and error correction. Lower-bound total TCR beta diversity was estimated with a nonparametric unseen species model using Euler transformation. In TCRdb, the public reads were trimmed at Q25 with fastp and aligned with MiXCR, with productive beta chains retained. For every CDR3 protein sequence, its rows merge into one entry that carries the most common genes and DNA. TCRdb's processing, not the authors', yielded these V and J calls. Across this sample there are 580,000 or so distinct CDR3 sequences, with 40% to 50% seen only once. 20% to 25% of the sample lies in the top ten.

What the authors observed across the whole study: Estimates of total diversity from one million sequenced T cells were regarded as lower bounds and underestimates. Observed TCR beta diversity per million T cells fell roughly linearly with age, and a significant reduction was already apparent by age roughly 41. There was a strong correlation between observed TCR beta diversity and the percentage of naive T cells measured by flow cytometry. The CMV infection status of donors was not known, potentially confounding age-related changes in expanded clonotypes. Conclusive comparison of naive and antigen-experienced compartments was prevented by the profiling of bulk unsorted PBMCs. Compared with the aged group, the long-lived group had more naive CD4+ T cells, fewer expanded clones and increased TCR diversity, a pattern suggesting age selection.

Donors were 39 systemically healthy Caucasian individuals from Russia aged 6 to 90 years. Each donor gave ten milliliters of peripheral blood, drawn into EDTA-treated Vacutainer tubes. Ficoll-Paque density-gradient centrifugation was used to isolate PBMCs, with at least 7 million per sample. Trizol reagent was used to extract total RNA from the PBMCs, yielding at least 5 micrograms per sample. The percentages of naive CD45RAhigh/CD27high T cells were determined by flow cytometry on a PBMC aliquot from every donor. This TCR was recovered from a man at least 80 years old in good health. Sequencing was done on a sample of blood.

The CDR3: CASSPTGRGEQYF. The nucleotides read TGTGCCAGCAGTCCGACGGGGAGGGGCGAGCAGTACTTC. The chain is made from TRBV7-9 and TRBJ2-7; TRBD2 fits 7 bases in the junction. Unmatched junction bases come to 8, with V trimmed by 6 bases and J by 6 bases. There are 13 amino acids in the CDR3, from cysteine to phenylalanine inclusive. Of all the DNA, just the CDR3 is kept, 39 bases in frame from base 1. In the germline V gene (reference sequence), CDR1 corresponds to SEHNR and CDR2 to FQNEAQ.